This T cell receptor beta chain was documented in a study of blood T cell repertoires in COVID-19 (dated by TCRdb to between 2020 and 2021). Regarding the research as a whole: Samples covering the acute and convalescent phases of COVID-19 were provided by collaborators in the United States, Italy and Spain. The material from the prospective study consisted of cDNA or gDNA derived from T cells, B-cell-depleted T cells, or PBMCs. Deeply sampled blood TCRbeta repertoires from subjects exposed to, actively infected with, or recovered from COVID-19 were included in the dataset. The repertoires were released in a freely available public database meant as a resource for research on the immune response to SARS-CoV-2. Samples came from the ongoing ImmuneRACE study (first 160 participants) plus 1,254 subjects from 6 global collaborators. A de-identified subject ID, COVID-19 status, age in years and sex were almost always included in the sample metadata. HLA class I and class II types, where available, came from metadata supplied by the sample provider rather than from assay-based typing. Paper-wide results and their limitations: The quantity of clinical and demographic metadata differed by source and by participant and was supplied without curation.

V loses 1 base of germline sequence and J loses 6 bases, and the interval between the two ends is 11 bases. The germline V gene gives CDR1 as KGHDR and CDR2 as SFDVKD. The CDR3 goes from the cysteine to the phenylalanine over 14 residues. Only CDR3 DNA is held: 42 bases, read in frame from base 1. The collaborating institutions used their own protocols to collect whole blood in K2EDTA tubes. For TCRbeta analysis, collaborator samples were shipped as frozen whole blood, as isolated PBMCs, or as DNA extracted from either sample type. TCRbeta CDR3 regions were amplified from genomic DNA using the immunoSEQ Assay, a bias-controlled multiplex PCR. As for how the authors treated the data: Nucleated cell counts per sample were estimated from amplification of reference gene primers within the assay. To quantify the absolute abundance of each unique TCRbeta CDR3 rearrangement, sequence reads were collapsed and filtered. For each sample, productive Simpson clonality was calculated by taking the square root of Simpson's diversity index across productive rearrangements. The table comes from immuneACCESS by way of TCRdb, which keeps in-frame sequences with V and J called. Part of the clones is missing from these tables; in studies checked, under half for an unresolved V gene and the rest for unknown reasons. The V and J calls and clone size were taken over from that table, and D and trimming were inferred from the DNA. The sample yields around 170,000 clones; 83% were counted once. The top ten hold roughly 1.4% of the sample.

Comments on this clone: Which antigen it targets is not known. The sample holds no much larger clone one base away, and base qualities are not on file.

Sequencing input: peripheral blood. This TCR came from a human donor in a cohort sampled during active COVID-19. Recombination linked TRBV24-1 to TRBJ1-1; the D segment cannot be called with confidence. The bases are TGTGCCACCAGTGATTTAAAATTACTGGCTGAAGCTTTCTTT. Translated, this gives CATSDLKLLAEAFF.